This note documents a single TCR beta chain sequence. TCRdb ran MiXCR on the RT-PCR reads and lists one entry per CDR3 protein. The sample lists 450,000 to 550,000 distinct CDR3 sequences, 25% occurring once. These data come from a study of response to subunit inactivated influenza vaccine. The CDR3 sequence is 17 residues long. With 2 bases removed from V and 8 bases from J, the gap between germline ends came to 22 bases. The receptor was derived from a man aged 45 to 65 who received an inactivated influenza vaccine. The sequencing here drew on CD4+ T cells sorted from PBMCs, taken more than 4 days after vaccination. This rearrangement joins TRBV12-3 or TRBV12-4 to TRBJ2-1; maybe TRBD2 (6 bases). The CDR3 loop is CASSLRVWYTEGDEQFF. CDR3 coding DNA: TGTGCCAGCAGTTTAAGGGTTTGGTATACGGAGGGAGATGAGCAGTTCTTC.